The T cell receptor beta chain described here comes from a study of blood T cell repertoires in COVID-19. On the study more broadly: There were acute and convalescent COVID-19 samples, and they came from the United States, Italy and Spain. Sources were T cells, B-cell-depleted T cells, or PBMCs; the material itself was cDNA or gDNA.

Participant-given clinical history determined each cohort assignment. Recovered participants had two consecutive negative NP/OP PCR tests, healthcare professional clearance, or symptom resolution. Profiled with immunoSEQ multiplex PCR; TCRdb holds only in-frame clones, not every one. The sample records approximately 64,000 clones, roughly 91% being singletons. The ends lost 4 bases at V and 12 bases at J; junction bases unmatched: 5. The CDR3 covers 12 residues. In germline, CDR1 is MGHRA, CDR2 YSYEKL. The sequencing input was PBMCs or T cells enriched from blood (not recorded which). The receptor was isolated from a woman aged 40-49 years who had recovered from COVID-19. This chain uses TRBV4-1 with TRBJ2-1, with TRBD1 identical over 8 bases. The CDR3 is CASSPRQGRQFF. CDR3 DNA: TGCGCCAGCAGCCCGAGACAGGGGCGGCAGTTCTTC.